Listed below are T cell receptor beta chains from one sample, sequenced in a study of blood T cell repertoires in COVID-19. Clones were read by immunoSEQ multiplex PCR, and TCRdb kept only the in-frame ones, dropping some. The table includes some 180,000 clones, about 76% detected once. Material for sequencing was peripheral blood. These receptors were collected from a woman in her fifties or sixties with active or convalescent COVID-19. CDR3s include the opening cysteine and the closing phenylalanine or tryptophan. Each record gives: J gene, D gene, V gene, clone size, CDR3 DNA, CDR3 protein. A D gene is named only where the DNA matches it firmly. Part of the rows lack a size; the others show once, few, many or a class for expanded clones.

>TRBJ2-3|-|TRBV9|few
TGTGCCAGCAGCGGGGGACATCGGGCAGATACGCAGTATTTT
CASSGGHRADTQYF
>TRBJ1-2|-|TRBV19|-
TGTGCCAGTAGTATCGGGGGAAGGTATGGCTACACCTTC
CASSIGGRYGYTF
>TRBJ1-3|TRBD1|TRBV10-3|once
TGTGCCATCAGTGAGAAGCCGGGACAGGGGGTTCTCTCTGGAAACACCATATATTTT
CAISEKPGQGVLSGNTIYF
>TRBJ2-7|-|TRBV30|few
TGTGCCTGGAGTGTAGCTCTGGGGCCCTACGAGCAGTACTTC
CAWSVALGPYEQYF
>TRBJ2-5|TRBD2|TRBV11-3|few
TGTGCCAGCAGCTTAGGCCTAGCGGGAGGGACCACCGGAGAGACCCAGTACTTC
CASSLGLAGGTTGETQYF
>TRBJ1-1|TRBD1|TRBV19|-
TGTGCCAGTAGCCTACAGGGGAAAGGGACTGAAGCTTTCTTT
CASSLQGKGTEAFF
>TRBJ2-7|-|TRBV7-6|few
TGTGCCAGCAGCTTAGGTGTATCAGAAGAGCAGTACTTC
CASSLGVSEEQYF
>TRBJ2-1|-|TRBV12-5|-
TGTGCTAGTGGTCTTCCCGGACGGGACACGTTCTTC
CASGLPGRDTFF
>TRBJ1-1|-|TRBV20-1|-
TGCAGTGTTGAAGGGGTGACTGAAGCTTTCTTT
CSVEGVTEAFF
>TRBJ2-7|TRBD1|TRBV18|-
TGTGCCAGCTCACCCCAGGGACAGGGACCCTACGAGCAGTACTTC
CASSPQGQGPYEQYF
>TRBJ1-1|-|TRBV7-2|once
TGTGCCAGCAGCTTCACAGCGAACACTGAAGCTTTCTTT
CASSFTANTEAFF
>TRBJ2-7|TRBD2|TRBV10-3|-
TGTGCCATCAGTGAGTCGGAGTTACTAGCGGGAGAGGTGTACGAGCAGTACTTC
CAISESELLAGEVYEQYF
>TRBJ1-2|-|TRBV7-5|-
TGTGCCAGAAGCCAAGGGACGGGAGGGGATAGAAACTATGGCTACACCTTC
CARSQGTGGDRNYGYTF
>TRBJ2-5|TRBD2|TRBV24-1|-
TGTGCCACCAGTGATGCGACTAGCGGGAAGGCGACCCAGTACTTC
CATSDATSGKATQYF
>TRBJ1-5|-|TRBV30|-
TGTGCCTGGAGCCGGGGGGGGACGGGGAATCAGCCCCAGCATTTT
CAWSRGGTGNQPQHF
>TRBJ2-4|TRBD1|TRBV28|-
TGTGCCAGCAGCCCCGGGACAGGGGCCAAAAACATTCAGTACTTC
CASSPGTGAKNIQYF
>TRBJ1-2|TRBD1|TRBV7-8|-
TGTGCCAGCAGCCCCGGGACAGGGTTTAACTATGGCTACACCTTC
CASSPGTGFNYGYTF
>TRBJ2-2|-|TRBV7-2|-
TGTGCCAGCAGCTTAGTACGGACAGCCACGAACACCGGGGAGCTGTTTTTT
CASSLVRTATNTGELFF
>TRBJ2-5|TRBD2|TRBV18|-
TGTGCCAGCTCAGGGACTAGCGGGGGTCAAGAGACCCAGTACTTC
CASSGTSGGQETQYF
>TRBJ1-2|TRBD1|TRBV19|-
TGTGCCAGTAGTCCGCAGGGGGCCAGAGGCTACACCTTC
CASSPQGARGYTF
>TRBJ1-6|TRBD1|TRBV9|-
TGTGCCAGCAGCACCAGACAGGGAGATAATTCACCCCTCCACTTT
CASSTRQGDNSPLHF
>TRBJ1-2|TRBD1|TRBV6-5|-
TGTGCCAGCAGTTACGACAGGGGAACCTATGGCTACACCTTC
CASSYDRGTYGYTF
>TRBJ2-4|-|TRBV3-1/TRBV3-2|-
TGTGCCAGCAGCCAAGATCCCCCAGAAAACATTCAGTACTTC
CASSQDPPENIQYF
>TRBJ1-2|-|TRBV7-2|-
TGTGCCAGCACTCTCCCAGGGAAGGTTAACTATGGCTACACCTTC
CASTLPGKVNYGYTF
>TRBJ1-5|-|TRBV7-2|-
TGTGCCAGCAGCTTAGTGGACTCCCGCAATCAGCCCCAGCATTTT
CASSLVDSRNQPQHF
>TRBJ2-3|-|TRBV5-1|-
TGCGCCAGCAGCTTGGGAGCAGATACGCAGTATTTT
CASSLGADTQYF
>TRBJ2-2|TRBD2|TRBV30|-
TGTGCCTGGAGCGGGACTAGCGGGAGTTTCGGGGAGCTGTTTTTT
CAWSGTSGSFGELFF
>TRBJ2-7|TRBD1|TRBV6-2/TRBV6-3|once
TGTGCCAGCAGCGGACAGGTCTCCTACGAGCAGTACTTC
CASSGQVSYEQYF
>TRBJ2-7|-|TRBV5-6|few
TGTGCCAGCAGCTTAGCGGGACAGGCCTACGAGCAGTACTTC
CASSLAGQAYEQYF
>TRBJ1-2|TRBD1|TRBV7-2|-
TGTGCCAGCAGCTTAGTAGGGGACAGCAACTATGGCTACACCTTC
CASSLVGDSNYGYTF
>TRBJ2-7|TRBD2|TRBV18|-
TGTGCCAGCTCACCACGCGGCGGGGGTAGGTACGAGCAGTACTTC
CASSPRGGGRYEQYF
>TRBJ2-1|-|TRBV18|-
TGTGCCAGCTCACTGGACAGAGTCGCAAGCCCTCTCTCTTACAATGAGCAGTTCTTC
CASSLDRVASPLSYNEQFF
>TRBJ2-1|TRBD1|TRBV7-3|-
TGTGCCAGCAGCCCGGACAGGGGATCGGTCAATGAGCAGTTCTTC
CASSPDRGSVNEQFF
>TRBJ1-5|TRBD1|TRBV6-6|once
TGTGCCAGCAGCACGACAGGGCGAGGACAGCCCCAGCATTTT
CASSTTGRGQPQHF
>TRBJ1-1|TRBD1|TRBV5-1|-
TGCGCCAGCAGCCGGGACAGGGAGGGGACTGAAGCTTTCTTT
CASSRDREGTEAFF
>TRBJ1-5|TRBD1|TRBV6-6|-
TGTGCCAGCTGGACAGGGGGTTATAGCAATCAGCCCCAGCATTTT
CASWTGGYSNQPQHF
>TRBJ2-3|-|TRBV7-9|-
TGTGCCAGCAGCCCCGTCGTGAGGGATACGCAGTATTTT
CASSPVVRDTQYF
>TRBJ2-3|TRBD2|TRBV4-3|-
TGCGCCAGCAGTCGCACTAGCGGGGGGGCGGCAGATACGCAGTATTTT
CASSRTSGGAADTQYF
>TRBJ1-5|-|TRBV19|-
TGTGCCAGTAGTATAGGGCCAGGGAGGCAGCCCCAGCATTTT
CASSIGPGRQPQHF
>TRBJ2-7|TRBD1|TRBV28|once
TGTGCCAGCAGCCCCTGGATGGGGACAGGGAACGATGGGGACGAGCAGTACTTC
CASSPWMGTGNDGDEQYF
>TRBJ1-2|TRBD1|TRBV5-4|once
TGTGCCAGCAGCTTGGTAGACAGGGGGCCCATTATCTATGGCTACACCTTC
CASSLVDRGPIIYGYTF
>TRBJ2-3|TRBD1|TRBV29-1|-
TGCAGCGTACCAAGACAGGGTGGAGATACGCAGTATTTT
CSVPRQGGDTQYF
>TRBJ1-1|-|TRBV14|-
TGTGCCAGCAGCTTTACACTGAACACTGAAGCTTTCTTT
CASSFTLNTEAFF
>TRBJ2-7|TRBD1|TRBV7-2|-
TGTGCCAGCAGCTTAGGGGGACAGGGGTTGTACGAGCAGTACTTC
CASSLGGQGLYEQYF
>TRBJ1-2|-|TRBV14|-
TGTGCCAGCAGCCAAGATTCTCGGAGAGAGAACTATGGCTACACCTTC
CASSQDSRRENYGYTF
>TRBJ1-4|TRBD1|TRBV2|-
TGTGCCAGCGGGACAGAGAATGAAAAACTGTTTTTT
CASGTENEKLFF